These T cell receptor beta chains were read from a single sample in a study of T cell responses to AZD1222 COVID-19 vaccine. The table came from immunoSEQ multiplex PCR; TCRdb's copy has only in-frame clones and leaves some out. Of some 100,000 clones listed, about 87% are singletons. The material was peripheral blood, obtained on day 0 of AZD1222 vaccination. These receptors all stem from an adult in good health. CDR3s include the opening cysteine and the closing phenylalanine or tryptophan. D genes are given only for firm matches. Not all rows give a size; the values are once, few, many and, for expanded clones, a class.

cdr3_length: 13; v_call: TRBV12-5; j_call: TRBJ2-2; d_call: NA; clone_size: NA; cdr3_aa: CASRPRDEGELFF; cdr3_nt: TGTGCTAGTCGACCAAGGGACGAGGGGGAGCTGTTTTTT
cdr3_length: 13; v_call: TRBV12-3/TRBV12-4; j_call: TRBJ2-1; d_call: NA; clone_size: once; cdr3_aa: CASSFNREAEQFF; cdr3_nt: TGTGCCAGCAGTTTTAATAGGGAGGCTGAGCAGTTCTTC
cdr3_length: 15; v_call: TRBV6-1; j_call: TRBJ2-7; d_call: NA; clone_size: few; cdr3_aa: CASSESPIPEYEQYF; cdr3_nt: TGTGCCAGCAGTGAATCCCCAATTCCCGAGTACGAGCAGTACTTC
cdr3_length: 15; v_call: TRBV11-3; j_call: TRBJ2-7; d_call: NA; clone_size: once; cdr3_aa: CASSPVFPSTYEQYF; cdr3_nt: TGTGCCAGCAGCCCCGTCTTCCCGTCGACCTACGAGCAGTACTTC
cdr3_length: 13; v_call: TRBV11-3; j_call: TRBJ2-5; d_call: NA; clone_size: NA; cdr3_aa: CASLQAPQETQYF; cdr3_nt: TGTGCCAGCTTGCAGGCCCCACAAGAGACCCAGTACTTC
cdr3_length: 15; v_call: TRBV5-4; j_call: TRBJ2-7; d_call: TRBD2; clone_size: NA; cdr3_aa: CASSGGLAEYYEQYF; cdr3_nt: TGTGCCAGCAGCGGCGGACTAGCGGAGTACTACGAGCAGTACTTC
cdr3_length: 16; v_call: TRBV6-4; j_call: TRBJ2-1; d_call: TRBD2; clone_size: NA; cdr3_aa: CASSGRLADTYNEQFF; cdr3_nt: TGTGCCAGCAGTGGAAGACTAGCGGATACCTACAATGAGCAGTTCTTC
cdr3_length: 14; v_call: TRBV10-2; j_call: TRBJ2-3; d_call: NA; clone_size: NA; cdr3_aa: CASSEASRTDTQYF; cdr3_nt: TGCGCCAGCAGTGAAGCATCTCGCACAGATACGCAGTATTTT
cdr3_length: 10; v_call: TRBV29-1; j_call: TRBJ1-1; d_call: NA; clone_size: NA; cdr3_aa: CSGANTEAFF; cdr3_nt: TGCAGCGGGGCTAACACTGAAGCTTTCTTT
cdr3_length: 16; v_call: TRBV7-2; j_call: TRBJ1-4; d_call: NA; clone_size: NA; cdr3_aa: CASSYRETQGYEKLFF; cdr3_nt: TGTGCCAGCAGCTACCGGGAGACCCAGGGTTATGAAAAACTGTTTTTT
cdr3_length: 14; v_call: TRBV6-2/TRBV6-3; j_call: TRBJ2-7; d_call: NA; clone_size: NA; cdr3_aa: CASSRLAASYEQYF; cdr3_nt: TGTGCCAGCAGTCGCCTTGCAGCGTCCTACGAGCAGTACTTC
cdr3_length: 12; v_call: TRBV29-1; j_call: TRBJ2-7; d_call: NA; clone_size: NA; cdr3_aa: CSVANGSYEQYF; cdr3_nt: TGCAGCGTTGCTAACGGAAGCTACGAGCAGTACTTC
cdr3_length: 16; v_call: TRBV18; j_call: TRBJ2-1; d_call: TRBD2; clone_size: NA; cdr3_aa: CASSPPRTSGSNEQFF; cdr3_nt: TGTGCCAGCTCACCACCCAGGACTAGCGGGTCCAATGAGCAGTTCTTC
cdr3_length: 18; v_call: TRBV7-2; j_call: TRBJ2-7; d_call: TRBD2; clone_size: NA; cdr3_aa: CASSLVLREGQNYYEQYF; cdr3_nt: TGTGCCAGCAGCTTAGTTCTTCGGGAGGGCCAAAACTACTACGAGCAGTACTTC
cdr3_length: 15; v_call: TRBV30; j_call: TRBJ2-3; d_call: NA; clone_size: NA; cdr3_aa: CAWSRGAGDTDTQYF; cdr3_nt: TGTGCCTGGAGTAGGGGTGCAGGGGACACAGATACGCAGTATTTT
cdr3_length: 13; v_call: TRBV11-2; j_call: TRBJ1-3; d_call: NA; clone_size: NA; cdr3_aa: CASSLAGGNTIYF; cdr3_nt: TGTGCCAGCAGCTTGGCTGGGGGAAACACCATATATTTT
cdr3_length: 16; v_call: TRBV6-1; j_call: TRBJ2-1; d_call: TRBD2; clone_size: few; cdr3_aa: CASSASGEGPYNEQFF; cdr3_nt: TGTGCCAGCAGTGCTAGCGGGGAGGGCCCCTACAATGAGCAGTTCTTC
cdr3_length: 14; v_call: TRBV7-2; j_call: TRBJ2-7; d_call: NA; clone_size: NA; cdr3_aa: CASSFGPMTQEQYF; cdr3_nt: TGTGCCAGCAGCTTTGGGCCCATGACGCAGGAGCAGTACTTC
cdr3_length: 18; v_call: TRBV4-1; j_call: TRBJ1-1; d_call: TRBD1; clone_size: NA; cdr3_aa: CASSHGTGGRGMNTEAFF; cdr3_nt: TGCGCCAGCAGCCACGGGACAGGGGGAAGGGGAATGAACACTGAAGCTTTCTTT
cdr3_length: 12; v_call: TRBV28; j_call: TRBJ2-7; d_call: NA; clone_size: NA; cdr3_aa: CASSLFQAEQYF; cdr3_nt: TGTGCCAGCAGTTTATTTCAGGCCGAGCAGTACTTC
cdr3_length: 13; v_call: TRBV6-5; j_call: TRBJ2-1; d_call: NA; clone_size: NA; cdr3_aa: CASSYGQGNEQFF; cdr3_nt: TGTGCCAGCAGTTACGGGCAGGGGAATGAGCAGTTCTTC
cdr3_length: 17; v_call: TRBV7-9; j_call: TRBJ1-1; d_call: TRBD1; clone_size: once; cdr3_aa: CASSSDGQDGSDTEAFF; cdr3_nt: TGTGCCAGCAGTTCCGACGGACAGGACGGATCGGACACTGAAGCTTTCTTT